This T cell receptor beta chain emerged from a study of PD-1 blockade in classical Hodgkin lymphoma (dated by TCRdb to 2020 to 2021). Concerning the study at large: Nivolumab dosing was 3 mg/kg intravenously every 2 weeks, continuing until either disease progression or unacceptable toxicity. The study used TCR beta sequencing and CyTOF to define a peripheral blood immune signature of response to PD-1 blockade in classical Hodgkin lymphoma. Broader findings and caveats from the paper: Among trial patients, those achieving complete response had baseline diversity similar to that of newly diagnosed patients, while diversity was significantly lower in partial responders and progressors. Only a single clinical trial cohort was studied, and what caused the repertoire differences, possibly disease activity or prior therapy, remained undefined. Patients starting nivolumab less than 1 year after ASCT had lower diversity and were excluded from later analyses to avoid confounding by immune reconstitution. By C4D1, a significant rise was seen in CD4+ TCR diversity but not in CD8+ TCR diversity (p=0.0027 vs p=0.16), and the rise was most apparent among complete responders (p=0.02). Baseline TCR diversity was reported to be lower in newly diagnosed patients than in healthy donors and to be lower still in relapsed/refractory patients.

The time point tag for this specimen amounts to: cycle 1 day 1 (C1D1), immediately before nivolumab initiation. Relapse after autologous stem cell transplantation had occurred in all trial patients, and cohorts A, B and C were distinguished by prior brentuximab vedotin exposure. Magnetic negative selection with a Miltenyi CD8+ T cell isolation kit was used to purify CD8+ T cells from thawed PBMCs. A total of fewer than 70 patients with relapsed/refractory classical Hodgkin lymphoma made up the trial cohort, and each patient's best overall response was complete response, partial response or progressive disease. Trial patients were treated with single-agent nivolumab in the multi-cohort phase II CheckMate 205 trial. An independent review committee assessed best overall response using the 2007 International Working Group response criteria. PBMCs from the trial were collected at three points: immediately before nivolumab initiation (C1D1), and during therapy at cycle 2 day 1 and cycle 4 day 1. Peripheral blood was collected in 8 mL Vacutainer Cell Preparation Tubes, from which PBMCs were isolated by centrifugation and then cryopreserved. Purified CD4+ and CD8+ fractions were prepared only for cases where an additional PBMC sample was available. On LS columns in a quadroMACS separator, the magnetically labelled cells were depleted, and the flow-through was collected as the purified fraction.

The Qiagen DNeasy kit was used to extract genomic DNA both from unsorted PBMCs and from the negatively selected CD4+ and CD8+ fractions. Amplification of TCR beta CDR3 regions was done by immunoSEQ multiplex PCR with primers that anneal to V and J segments. A synthetic immune receptor repertoire was used to minimize amplification bias, and remaining bias was computationally removed after sequencing. From the authors' description of their analysis: Repertoire diversity was quantified as the Shannon entropy index using custom Python scripts. Unsorted, CD4+ and CD8+ repertoires were analyzed separately, except for combined analyses in which CD4+ and CD8+ sequences were merged in silico. A clone was considered expanded if an increase in frequency of at least 2-fold after treatment relative to C1D1 was found, and a pseudocount of 0.5 was applied to clones undetected at baseline. Singleton clones were defined as clones with 0 or 1 copy at C1D1, and non-singleton clones were defined as clones with 2 or more copies. Clones expanded in unsorted samples were annotated as CD4+, CD8+ or unknown by matching protein sequences in sorted samples from the same patient. Wilcoxon tests on paired samples were used to test diversity changes from C1D1 to C4D1. In its TCRdb copy, this immuneACCESS table keeps in-frame sequences only and misses some clones. Where compared with another copy, unresolved V genes explain less than half of these, and the others have no known cause. V and J calls plus clone size are reproduced from that table; the DNA served to infer D and trimming. The sample includes around 8,000 clones, with about 82% observed a single time. The top ten clones comprise approximately 22% of the sample.

As concerns this clone: It lacks a known antigen. No base-level quality is on record; no much larger clone is a single base apart.

Looking up the germline V gene yields CDR1 SGHAT and CDR2 FQNNGV. At the junction V is shortened by 2 bases and J by 5 bases; bases outside the gene matches: 8. The CDR3 measures 15 amino acids from cysteine to phenylalanine. The retained sequence is limited to the CDR3, 45 bases, with the frame set at the first base. Recombination linked TRBV11-2 to TRBJ2-5, with 7 central nucleotides matching TRBD1. Sequenced material: CD8+ T cells from blood, taken at baseline. The receptor's source is a human donor with classical Hodgkin lymphoma. The DNA sequence is as follows: TGTGCCAGCAGCTTATGGGCAGGGGGACAGGAGACCCAGTACTTC. Its translation is CASSLWAGGQETQYF.